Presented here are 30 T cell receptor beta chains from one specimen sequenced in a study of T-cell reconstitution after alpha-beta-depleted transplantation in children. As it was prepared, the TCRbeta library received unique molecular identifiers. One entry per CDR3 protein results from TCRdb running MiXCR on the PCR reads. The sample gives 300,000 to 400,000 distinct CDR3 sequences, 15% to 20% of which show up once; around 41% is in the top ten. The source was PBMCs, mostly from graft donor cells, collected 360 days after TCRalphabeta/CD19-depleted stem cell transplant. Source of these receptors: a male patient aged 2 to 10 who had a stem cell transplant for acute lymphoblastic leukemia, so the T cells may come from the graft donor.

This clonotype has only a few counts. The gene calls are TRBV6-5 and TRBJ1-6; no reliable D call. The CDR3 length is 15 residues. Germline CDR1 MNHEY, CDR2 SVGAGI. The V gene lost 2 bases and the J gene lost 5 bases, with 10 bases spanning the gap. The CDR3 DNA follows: TGTGCCAGCAGTTACACGCTCCTAGATAATTCACCCCTCCACTTT. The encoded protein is CASSYTLLDNSPLHF.

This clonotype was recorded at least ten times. The CDR3 DNA reads as TGTGCCAGCAGCTACCGACTGTCATCCTACAATGAGCAGTTCTTC. Its protein is CASSYRLSSYNEQFF. The V gene is TRBV5-5, the J gene TRBJ2-1, with D unresolved. V was clipped by 3 bases and J by 1 base, with 11 bases between them. In germline, CDR1 is SGHKS, CDR2 YYEKEE (reference sequence). The CDR3 loop spans 15 amino acids. Based on the CDR3 plus reference TRBV5-5 and TRBJ2-1, the full variable domain is DAGVTQSPTHLIKTRGQQVTLRCSPISGHKSVSWYQQVLGQGPQFIFQYYEKEERGRGNFPDRFSARQFPNYSSELNVNALLLGDSALYLCASSYRLSSYNEQFFGPGTRLTVL.

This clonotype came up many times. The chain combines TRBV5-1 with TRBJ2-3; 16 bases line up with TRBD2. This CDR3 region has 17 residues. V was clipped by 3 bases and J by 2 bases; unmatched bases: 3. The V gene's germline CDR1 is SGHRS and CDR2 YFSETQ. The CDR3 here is CASSSGTSGRATDTQYF. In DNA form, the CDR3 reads TGCGCCAGCAGCTCTGGGACTAGCGGGAGGGCCACAGATACGCAGTATTTT.

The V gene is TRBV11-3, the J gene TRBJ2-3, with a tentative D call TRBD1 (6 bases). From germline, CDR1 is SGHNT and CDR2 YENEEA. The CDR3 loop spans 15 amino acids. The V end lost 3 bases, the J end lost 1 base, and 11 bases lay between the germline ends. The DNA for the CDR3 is TGTGCCAGCAGCTTGCCAGGGGATGGCACAGATACGCAGTATTTT. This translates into CASSLPGDGTDTQYF.

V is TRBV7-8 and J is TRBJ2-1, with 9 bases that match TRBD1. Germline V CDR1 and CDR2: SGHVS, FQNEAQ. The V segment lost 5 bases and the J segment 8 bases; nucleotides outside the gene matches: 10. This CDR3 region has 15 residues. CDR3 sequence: CASSPRRDRVDEQFF. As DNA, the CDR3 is TGTGCCAGCAGCCCCCGCCGGGACAGGGTCGATGAGCAGTTCTTC.

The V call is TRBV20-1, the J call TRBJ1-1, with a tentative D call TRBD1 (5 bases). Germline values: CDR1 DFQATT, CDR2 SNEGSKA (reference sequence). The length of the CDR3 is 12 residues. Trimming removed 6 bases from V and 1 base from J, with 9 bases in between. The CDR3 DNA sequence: TGCAGTGCCCGGGGGACGAACACTGAAGCTTTCTTT. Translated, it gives CSARGTNTEAFF.

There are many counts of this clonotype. CDR3 sequence (DNA): TGTGCCAGCAGCTGGACAGGGGCCAAAAACATTCAGTACTTC. Translated, it gives CASSWTGAKNIQYF. The genes are TRBV3-1 and TRBJ2-4, with 8 bases that match TRBD1. J lost 1 base, V lost 5 bases, and 1 base had no gene match. There are 14 residues in the CDR3. CDR1 LGHDT and CDR2 YNNKEL come from the germline V gene (reference sequence).

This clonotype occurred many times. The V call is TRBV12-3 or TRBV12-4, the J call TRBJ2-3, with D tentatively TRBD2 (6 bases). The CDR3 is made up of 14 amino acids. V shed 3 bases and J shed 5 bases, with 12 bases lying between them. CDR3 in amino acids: CASSFRLGGDTQYF. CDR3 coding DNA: TGTGCCAGCAGTTTCCGTCTGGGGGGAGATACGCAGTATTTT.

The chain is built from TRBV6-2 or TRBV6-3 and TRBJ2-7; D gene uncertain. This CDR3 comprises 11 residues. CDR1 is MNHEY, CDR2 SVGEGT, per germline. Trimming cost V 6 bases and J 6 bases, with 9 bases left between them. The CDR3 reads CASRVTGEQYF. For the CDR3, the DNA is TGTGCCAGCAGGGTCACGGGCGAGCAGTACTTC.

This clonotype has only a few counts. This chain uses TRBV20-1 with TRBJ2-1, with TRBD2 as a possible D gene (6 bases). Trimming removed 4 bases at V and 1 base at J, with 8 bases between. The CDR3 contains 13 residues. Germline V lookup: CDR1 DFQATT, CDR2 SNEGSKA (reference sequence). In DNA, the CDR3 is TGCAGTGCTATGGGGGGATCCTACAATGAGCAGTTCTTC. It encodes CSAMGGSYNEQFF.

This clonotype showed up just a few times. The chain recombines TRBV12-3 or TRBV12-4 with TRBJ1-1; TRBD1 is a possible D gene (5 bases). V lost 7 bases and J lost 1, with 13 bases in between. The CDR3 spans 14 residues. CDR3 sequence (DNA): TGTGCCAGCATTCTGGGACTTCAGAACACTGAAGCTTTCTTT. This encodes CASILGLQNTEAFF.

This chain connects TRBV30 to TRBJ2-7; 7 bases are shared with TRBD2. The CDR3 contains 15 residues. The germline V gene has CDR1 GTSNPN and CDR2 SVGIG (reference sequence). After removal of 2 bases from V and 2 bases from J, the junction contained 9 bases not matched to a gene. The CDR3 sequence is CAWSFGGNNPYEQYF. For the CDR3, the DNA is TGTGCCTGGAGTTTCGGGGGGAATAATCCCTACGAGCAGTACTTC.

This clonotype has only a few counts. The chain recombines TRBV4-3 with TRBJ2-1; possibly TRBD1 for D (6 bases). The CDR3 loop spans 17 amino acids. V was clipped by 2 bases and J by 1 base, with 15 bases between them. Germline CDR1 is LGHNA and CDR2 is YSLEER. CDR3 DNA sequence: TGCGCCAGCAGCCAAAACTCCAGGGGATGGTCCTACAATGAGCAGTTCTTC. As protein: CASSQNSRGWSYNEQFF.

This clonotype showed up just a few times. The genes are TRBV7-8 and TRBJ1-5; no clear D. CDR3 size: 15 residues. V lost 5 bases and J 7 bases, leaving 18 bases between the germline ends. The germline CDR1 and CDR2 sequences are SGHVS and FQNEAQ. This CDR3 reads CASSHRLFAEQPQHF. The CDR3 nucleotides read TGTGCCAGCAGCCACCGACTTTTCGCGGAGCAGCCCCAGCATTTT.

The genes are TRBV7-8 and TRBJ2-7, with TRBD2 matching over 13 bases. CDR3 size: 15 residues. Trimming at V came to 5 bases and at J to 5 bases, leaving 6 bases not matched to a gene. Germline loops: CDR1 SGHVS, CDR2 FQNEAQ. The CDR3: CASSTFGLAGDEQYF. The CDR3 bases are TGTGCCAGCAGCACTTTTGGACTAGCGGGAGACGAGCAGTACTTC.

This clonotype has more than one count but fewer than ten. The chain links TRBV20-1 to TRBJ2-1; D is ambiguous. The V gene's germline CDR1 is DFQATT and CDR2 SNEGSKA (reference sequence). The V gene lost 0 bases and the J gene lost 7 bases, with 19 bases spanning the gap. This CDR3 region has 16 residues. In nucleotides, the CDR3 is TGCAGTGCTAGAGAGGTTGGTCTAGTTATTCGTAATGAGCAGTTCTTC. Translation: CSAREVGLVIRNEQFF.

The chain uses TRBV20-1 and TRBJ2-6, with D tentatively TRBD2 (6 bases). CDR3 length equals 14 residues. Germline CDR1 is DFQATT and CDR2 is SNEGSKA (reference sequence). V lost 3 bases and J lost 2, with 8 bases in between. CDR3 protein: CSASAGPGANVLTF. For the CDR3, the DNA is TGCAGTGCTAGCGCGGGGCCTGGGGCCAACGTCCTGACTTTC.

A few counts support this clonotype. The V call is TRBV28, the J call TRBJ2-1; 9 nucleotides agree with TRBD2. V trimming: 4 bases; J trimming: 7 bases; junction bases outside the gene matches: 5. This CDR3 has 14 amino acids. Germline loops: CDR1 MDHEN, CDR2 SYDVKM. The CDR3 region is CASSYSGRRNEQFF. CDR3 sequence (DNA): TGTGCCAGCAGTTATAGCGGGAGAAGGAATGAGCAGTTCTTC.

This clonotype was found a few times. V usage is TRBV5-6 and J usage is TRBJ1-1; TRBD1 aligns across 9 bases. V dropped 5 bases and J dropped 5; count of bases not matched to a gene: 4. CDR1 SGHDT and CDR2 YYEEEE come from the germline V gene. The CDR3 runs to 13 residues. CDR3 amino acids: CASSSGQGTEAFF. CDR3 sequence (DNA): TGTGCCAGCAGTTCGGGACAGGGAACTGAAGCTTTCTTT.

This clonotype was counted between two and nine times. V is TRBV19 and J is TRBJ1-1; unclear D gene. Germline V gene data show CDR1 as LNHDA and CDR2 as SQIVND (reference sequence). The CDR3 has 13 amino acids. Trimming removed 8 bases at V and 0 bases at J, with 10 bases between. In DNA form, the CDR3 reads TGTGCCAGTTCGCGGAGTCTGAACACTGAAGCTTTCTTT. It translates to CASSRSLNTEAFF.

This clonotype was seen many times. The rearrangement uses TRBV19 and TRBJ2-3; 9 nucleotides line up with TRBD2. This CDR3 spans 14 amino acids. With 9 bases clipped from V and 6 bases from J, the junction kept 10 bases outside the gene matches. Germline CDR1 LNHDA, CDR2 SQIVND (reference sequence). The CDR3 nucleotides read TGTGCCAGCGGGACTAGCTCAAGTTACGATACGCAGTATTTT. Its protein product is CASGTSSSYDTQYF.

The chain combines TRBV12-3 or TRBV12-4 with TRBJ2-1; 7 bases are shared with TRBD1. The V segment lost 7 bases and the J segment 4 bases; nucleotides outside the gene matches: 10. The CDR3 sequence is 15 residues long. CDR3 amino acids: CASKPTGAWYNEQFF. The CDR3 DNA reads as TGTGCCAGCAAGCCCACAGGGGCGTGGTACAATGAGCAGTTCTTC.

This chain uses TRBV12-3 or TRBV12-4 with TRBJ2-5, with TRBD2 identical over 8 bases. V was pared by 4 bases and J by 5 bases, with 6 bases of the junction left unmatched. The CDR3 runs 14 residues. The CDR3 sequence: CASSWRGARETQYF. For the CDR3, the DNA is TGTGCCAGCAGTTGGCGGGGGGCAAGGGAGACCCAGTACTTC.

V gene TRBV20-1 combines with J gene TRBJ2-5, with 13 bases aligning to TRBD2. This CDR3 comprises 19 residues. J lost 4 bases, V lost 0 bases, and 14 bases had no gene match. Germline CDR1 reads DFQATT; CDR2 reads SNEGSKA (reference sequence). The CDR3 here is CSARDYGLAGEWRGETQYF. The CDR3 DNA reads TGCAGTGCTAGAGATTACGGACTAGCGGGAGAGTGGAGGGGAGAGACCCAGTACTTC.

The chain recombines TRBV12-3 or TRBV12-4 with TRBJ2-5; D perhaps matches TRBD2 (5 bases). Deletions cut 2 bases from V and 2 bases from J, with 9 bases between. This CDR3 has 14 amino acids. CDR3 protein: CASSLKRIQETQYF. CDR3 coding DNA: TGTGCCAGCAGTTTAAAGCGGATACAAGAGACCCAGTACTTC.

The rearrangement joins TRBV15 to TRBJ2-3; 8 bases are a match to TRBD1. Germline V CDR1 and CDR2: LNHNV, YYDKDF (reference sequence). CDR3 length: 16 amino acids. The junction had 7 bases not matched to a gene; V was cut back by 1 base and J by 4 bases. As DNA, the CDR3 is TGTGCCACCAGCAGAGGCGAGAACAGGGGGGCAGATACGCAGTATTTT. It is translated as CATSRGENRGADTQYF.

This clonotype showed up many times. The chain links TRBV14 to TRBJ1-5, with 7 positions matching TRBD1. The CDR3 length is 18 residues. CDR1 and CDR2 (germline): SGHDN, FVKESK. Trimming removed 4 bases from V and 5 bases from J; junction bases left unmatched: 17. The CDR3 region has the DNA TGTGCCAGCAGCCGCACCTGGGACAGCCGAGGAAGCTATCAGCCCCAGCATTTT. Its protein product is CASSRTWDSRGSYQPQHF.

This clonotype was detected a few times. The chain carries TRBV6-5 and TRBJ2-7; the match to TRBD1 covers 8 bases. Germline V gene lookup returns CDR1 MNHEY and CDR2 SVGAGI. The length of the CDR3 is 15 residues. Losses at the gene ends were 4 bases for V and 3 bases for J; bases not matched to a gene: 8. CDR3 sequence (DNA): TGTGCCAGCAGTTCGGCTACCGGGACAGGCTACGAGCAGTACTTC. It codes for CASSSATGTGYEQYF.

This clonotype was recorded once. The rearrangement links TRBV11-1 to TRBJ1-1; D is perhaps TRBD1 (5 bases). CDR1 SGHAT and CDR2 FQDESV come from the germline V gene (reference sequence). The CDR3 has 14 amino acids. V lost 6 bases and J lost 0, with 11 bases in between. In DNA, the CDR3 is TGTGCCAGCAGGACCGGGGGTATGAACACTGAAGCTTTCTTT. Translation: CASRTGGMNTEAFF.

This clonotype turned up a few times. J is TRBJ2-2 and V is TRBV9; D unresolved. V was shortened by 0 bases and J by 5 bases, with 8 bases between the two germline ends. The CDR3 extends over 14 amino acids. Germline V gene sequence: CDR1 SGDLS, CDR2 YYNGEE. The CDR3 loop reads CASSVDGSTGELFF. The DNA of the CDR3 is TGTGCCAGCAGCGTAGACGGTAGTACCGGGGAGCTGTTTTTT.